The clone carrying this T cell receptor (beta chain) has only one observation. What it binds is not known. In the same sample, other DNA sequences code for this CDR3. Trimming removed 6 bases from V and 6 bases from J; junction bases left unmatched: 1. CDR1 and CDR2 from the germline V gene are LNHDA and SQIVND (reference sequence). The CDR3 totals 12 residues. Using immunoSEQ multiplex PCR, the repertoire was profiled, and TCRdb retains in-frame clones only, with some absent. The profile shows 30,000 to 40,000 clones, about 92% of them singletons. This specimen belongs to a study of OX40 agonist ivuxolimab in advanced cancers. About the study: Dose-escalation subjects each had hepatocellular carcinoma, melanoma, renal cell or head and neck cancer.

Notes on the study in general: CD4+ T cells averaged fewer expanded clones than CD8+ T cells. Blood T cells, both CD4+ and CD8+, expanded clonally by week 6 at 0.1 to 3.0 mg/kg.

The V gene is TRBV19, the J gene TRBJ2-3; TRBD2 matches 9 bases. Sequencing was performed on CD4+ or CD8+ T cells sorted from blood, taken in a trial of the OX40 agonist ivuxolimab. The sequence was obtained from an adult with an advanced solid tumor such as melanoma, head and neck, liver or kidney cancer. The CDR3 DNA sequence: TGTGCCAGTAGGCTAGCGGGGGATACGCAGTATTTT. It translates to CASRLAGDTQYF.